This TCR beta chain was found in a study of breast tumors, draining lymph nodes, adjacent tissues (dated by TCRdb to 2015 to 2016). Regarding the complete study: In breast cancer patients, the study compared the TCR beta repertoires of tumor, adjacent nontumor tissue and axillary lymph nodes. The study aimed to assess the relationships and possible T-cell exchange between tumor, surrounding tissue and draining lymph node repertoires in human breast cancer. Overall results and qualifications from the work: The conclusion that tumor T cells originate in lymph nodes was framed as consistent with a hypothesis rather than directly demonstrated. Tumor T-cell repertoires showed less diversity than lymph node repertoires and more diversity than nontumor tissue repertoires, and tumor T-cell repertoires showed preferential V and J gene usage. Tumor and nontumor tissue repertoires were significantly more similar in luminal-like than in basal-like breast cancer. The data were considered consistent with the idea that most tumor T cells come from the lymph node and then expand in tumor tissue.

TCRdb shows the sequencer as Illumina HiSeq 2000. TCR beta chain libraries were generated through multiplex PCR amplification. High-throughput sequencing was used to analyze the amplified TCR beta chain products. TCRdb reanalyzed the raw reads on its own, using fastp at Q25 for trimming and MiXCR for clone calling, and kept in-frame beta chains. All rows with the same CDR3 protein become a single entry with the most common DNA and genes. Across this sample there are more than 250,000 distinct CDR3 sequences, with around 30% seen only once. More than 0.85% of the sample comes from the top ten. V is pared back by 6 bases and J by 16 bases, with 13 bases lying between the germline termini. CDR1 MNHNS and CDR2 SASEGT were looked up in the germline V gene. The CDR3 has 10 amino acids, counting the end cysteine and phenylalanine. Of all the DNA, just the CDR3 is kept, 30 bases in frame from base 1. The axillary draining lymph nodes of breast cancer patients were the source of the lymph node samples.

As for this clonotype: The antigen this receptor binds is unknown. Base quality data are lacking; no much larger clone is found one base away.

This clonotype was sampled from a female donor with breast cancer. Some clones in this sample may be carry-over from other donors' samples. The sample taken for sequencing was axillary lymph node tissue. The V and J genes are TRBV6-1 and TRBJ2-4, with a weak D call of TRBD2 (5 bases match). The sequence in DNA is TGTGCCAGCAGAGGGAGTAGTGTTTACTTC. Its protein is CASRGSSVYF.